This TCR beta chain was identified during a study of early T cells in non-severe SARS-CoV-2 infection (dated by TCRdb to about 2021). Concerning the study at large: TCR sequencing used bulk RNA from unsorted whole blood, so alpha and beta chains could not be paired.

The library was made by 5' RACE. TCRdb shows the sequencer as NextSeq 500. To correct for sequencing error and PCR bias, the TCR library protocol tagged individual cDNA molecules with unique molecular identifiers. Both TCR alpha and beta chains were sequenced, and tight co-correlation was observed between alpha and beta sequence abundances in each sample. The original pipeline was this. Decombinator V4 was used to annotate TCR sequences for V gene, J gene and CDR3. TCRs were defined as expanded if a significant change between any two time points was detected under a Poisson model with p below 0.0001. TCR abundances were normalised to the total number of TCRs sequenced per sample and were expressed as counts per million. TRAV1-2 paired with TRAJ12, TRAJ20 or TRAJ33 defined MAIT TCRs, while TRAV10 paired with TRAJ18 defined iNKT TCRs. VDJdb, accessed 1 November 2021, was searched for CMV, EBV and SARS-CoV-2 annotated TCRs, excluding TCRs annotated for multiple antigens. TCRdb applied fastp at Q25 and MiXCR to the public reads, then kept only in-frame beta chains. Each entry is one CDR3 protein sequence, shown with its most common DNA and genes. V and J calls and clone size were set by TCRdb, not the authors. A total of some 90,000 distinct CDR3 sequences appear in this sample, about 16% of them only once. The biggest ten clones account for about 5.5% of the sample.

To note about this clonotype: The specificity of this receptor is unknown. Qualities for individual bases were not recorded, and no much larger clone is one base off.

General study outcomes and caveats: VDJdb matching was skewed toward anti-spike CD8 responses, so virus-specific expansions were likely underestimated and private and CD4 specificities were missed.

A case-control design nested within a healthcare worker cohort in London, UK, was used, with weekly nasopharyngeal swab PCR tests and blood sampling performed. Healthcare workers were recruited between 23 and 31 March 2020, during the week of the UK lockdown, and were followed weekly for up to roughly 15 weeks. V is reduced by 1 base and J by 2 bases, leaving a spacing of 8 bases between them. Counted from cysteine to phenylalanine, this CDR3 has 14 amino acids. Of all the DNA, just the CDR3 is kept, 42 bases in frame from base 1. This clonotype was obtained from an adult who was a healthcare worker with PCR-confirmed SARS-CoV-2 infection or an uninfected control (not recorded which). The V and J genes are TRBV12-3 or TRBV12-4 and TRBJ1-1, with no reliable assignment of the D segment. Source material: whole blood. The CDR3 loop reads CASSLEAGNTEAFF. The bases are TGTGCCAGCAGTTTAGAGGCGGGAAACACTGAAGCTTTCTTT.